These T cell receptor beta chains were read from a single sample in a study of T cell responses to AZD1222 COVID-19 vaccine. The protocol was immunoSEQ multiplex PCR, while the TCRdb copy is restricted to in-frame clones and leaves out a portion. The sample consists of roughly 150,000 clones, almost 90% of them appearing once. The sample in question was peripheral blood, obtained on day 0 of AZD1222 vaccination. Every receptor here comes from an adult in good health. The conserved cysteine and the conserved F or W are not part of the CDR3 here. Clone size is stated in some rows and not others, as once, few, many or a class when expanded.

TRBV11-2	once	TRBJ1-2	ASSPFLAGEMGYGYT
TRBV3-1/TRBV3-2	-	TRBJ1-4	ASSQVLEKLF
TRBV7-2	-	TRBJ1-1	ASSWGQDTEAF
TRBV30	-	TRBJ1-3	AHDSGNTIY
TRBV9	-	TRBJ1-3	ASSVNQVGLDTIY
TRBV30	once	TRBJ2-6	AWSVLTGGTGANVLT
TRBV27	-	TRBJ1-1	ASSPGGARWDTEAF
TRBV5-1	once	TRBJ2-5	ASCLAGGRQETQY
TRBV18	-	TRBJ1-5	ASSPLGVGIQPQH
TRBV30	-	TRBJ1-1	ARTNGQLEAF
TRBV5-6	-	TRBJ2-2	ASSWMDRFTGELF
TRBV7-9	-	TRBJ1-2	ASTLQRAGLDYGYT
TRBV30	-	TRBJ2-3	AWSASTDTQY
TRBV7-9	-	TRBJ2-7	ASSPEPYEQY
TRBV27	few	TRBJ1-2	ASSDQPSGQGGYT
TRBV28	-	TRBJ2-5	ASSLAGGQETQY
TRBV5-1	-	TRBJ1-1	ASSWGDRDSEAF
TRBV5-1	-	TRBJ1-2	ASSINPDYGYT
TRBV28	-	TRBJ1-6	ASNTDRGYNSPLH
TRBV4-1	-	TRBJ1-1	ASSHEYTEAF
TRBV29-1	once	TRBJ2-1	SATADQNNEQF
TRBV19	-	TRBJ2-1	ASGNTRESNTNEQF
TRBV11-2	-	TRBJ2-2	ASETGTGGGTGELF
TRBV7-3	-	TRBJ1-1	ASSAPGGDITEAF
TRBV18	once	TRBJ1-1	ASSPPSIGLNTEAF
TRBV7-9	-	TRBJ2-7	ASSQQSYEQY
TRBV6-5	-	TRBJ1-1	ASNPNLGF
TRBV19	-	TRBJ2-1	ASSPLADSSYNEQF
TRBV20-1	few	TRBJ1-1	GARDWTEAF
TRBV7-3	-	TRBJ1-1	ASSLGGATEAF
TRBV27	-	TRBJ2-3	ASSFSAGGTDTQY
TRBV12-3/TRBV12-4	-	TRBJ1-2	ASSSLGPYGYT
TRBV7-2	once	TRBJ2-7	ASSVPPGGPDEQY
TRBV5-1	-	TRBJ1-1	ASSPSAGARDTEAF
TRBV28	-	TRBJ1-5	ASSTTSLDSKH
TRBV7-9	-	TRBJ2-1	ASSWQGDMNEQF
TRBV3-1/TRBV3-2	-	TRBJ2-5	ASSQLAGQETQY
TRBV19	-	TRBJ1-5	ASIPTGLLQPQH
TRBV6-4	-	TRBJ2-3	ASSVGSGSTDTQY
TRBV4-2	few	TRBJ2-4	ASSQGQGVQNIQY
TRBV7-2	once	TRBJ2-7	ASSSRTSGYEQY
TRBV6-5	-	TRBJ1-1	ASSYSLGGLYTEAF
TRBV6-5	-	TRBJ1-2	ASSLGGSGYT
TRBV2	-	TRBJ2-5	ASSEHLRGSPETQY
TRBV14	-	TRBJ2-7	ASSQAPRLGSSYEQY
TRBV30	-	TRBJ2-7	AWRVGTAYEQY
TRBV9	-	TRBJ2-5	ASSVRGEVETQY
TRBV28	once	TRBJ2-3	ASSQLDTDTQY
TRBV5-1	-	TRBJ2-1	ASSFRVAGAYEQF
TRBV6-6	-	TRBJ1-1	ASSRNGGDGNTEAF
TRBV9	-	TRBJ2-3	ASSVGLAGVSDTQY
TRBV18	-	TRBJ2-5	ASSPMDSGRFQETQY
TRBV5-4	-	TRBJ1-2	ASSRQGSGGYT